These 22 T cell receptor beta chains were all obtained from the same sample, sequenced in a study of cytomegalovirus exposure and HLA in healthy donors. Amplification used 60 Vbeta primers and 13 Jbeta primers. Assay used: immunoSEQ multiplex PCR; TCRdb lists only in-frame clones, some missing. In the table there are roughly 150,000 clones, approximately 81% of which are singletons. The specimen was PBMCs. The receptor source for this set is a boy aged 2 to 10 in good health and CMV-seronegative.

The chain is built from TRBV7-9 and TRBJ2-7, with 7 bases fitting TRBD1. This CDR3 region has 15 residues. With V trimmed by 4 bases and J by 3 bases, 9 bases remained unmatched. Germline CDR1 and CDR2: SEHNR and FQNEAQ (reference sequence). As DNA, the CDR3 is TGTGCCAGCAGCTCACCCGGGACAGCTCGCTACGAGCAGTACTTC. Residues: CASSSPGTARYEQYF.

The V call is TRBV6-1, the J call TRBJ2-1, with 8 bases matching TRBD2. This CDR3 is built from 13 residues. The germline gives CDR1 MNHNS, CDR2 SASEGT. The ends lost 6 bases at V and 9 bases at J; junction bases unmatched: 7. The CDR3 here is CASRGGGQVEQFF. The CDR3 DNA reads TGTGCCAGCAGGGGCGGGGGGCAGGTTGAGCAGTTCTTC.

The gene calls are TRBV7-9 and TRBJ2-7, with a possible D match to TRBD2 (6 bases). Trimming took 5 bases from V and 0 from J, leaving 14 bases between them. The CDR3 loop spans 15 amino acids. Germline V lookup: CDR1 SEHNR, CDR2 FQNEAQ (reference sequence). The CDR3 nucleotides read TGTGCCAGCAGCCCCGCGGGGTTTAGCTCCTACGAGCAGTACTTC. It is translated as CASSPAGFSSYEQYF.

This clone was picked up many times. The chain joins TRBV5-1 to TRBJ2-2, with D perhaps matching TRBD1 (6 bases). This CDR3 comprises 14 residues. V was cut by 7 bases and J by 0 bases, with 10 bases left in between. The germline CDR1 and CDR2 sequences are SGHRS and YFSETQ. The CDR3 reads CASRQEANTGELFF. CDR3 nucleotide sequence: TGCGCCAGCCGACAGGAGGCGAACACCGGGGAGCTGTTTTTT.

This clone was seen a few times. The V call is TRBV2, the J call TRBJ1-1; D possibly corresponds to TRBD1 (5 bases). The CDR3 spans 13 residues. V lost 3 bases and J 8 bases, leaving 13 bases between the germline ends. Germline values: CDR1 SNHLY, CDR2 FYNNEI. This CDR3 is CASSDRVLGEAFF. The CDR3 nucleotides read TGTGCCAGCAGTGACAGGGTGTTAGGGGAAGCTTTCTTT.

The V call is TRBV7-3, the J call TRBJ2-2; D not resolved. Germline loops: CDR1 SGHTA, CDR2 FQGTGA. Trimming removed 5 bases from V and 7 bases from J, with 14 bases in between. This CDR3 comprises 14 residues. The CDR3 loop reads CASSPIVVGGELFF. The CDR3 DNA is TGTGCCAGCAGCCCCATAGTGGTCGGCGGGGAGCTGTTTTTT.

The chain employs TRBV6-5 and TRBJ2-1; D is ambiguous. In germline, CDR1 is MNHEY, CDR2 SVGAGI. V was trimmed by 0 bases and J by 0 bases, leaving 9 bases between them. This CDR3 comprises 16 residues. CDR3 nucleotide sequence: TGTGCCAGCAGTTACTCGAGCCAAAGCTCCTACAATGAGCAGTTCTTC. Encoded protein: CASSYSSQSSYNEQFF.

The chain recombines TRBV29-1 with TRBJ1-5; TRBD1 aligns across 7 bases. From germline, CDR1 is SQVTM and CDR2 ANQGSEA. Trimming took 4 bases from V and 4 from J; bases not matched to a gene: 4. This CDR3 region has 13 residues. The CDR3 protein is CSVAGQANQPQHF. DNA for the CDR3: TGCAGCGTTGCCGGACAGGCTAATCAGCCCCAGCATTTT.

The chain recombines TRBV18 with TRBJ2-7, with TRBD1 matching over 7 bases. Germline lookup yields CDR1 KGHSH and CDR2 LQKENI. CDR3 size: 18 residues. The V segment lost 2 bases and the J segment 4 bases; nucleotides outside the gene matches: 17. The CDR3 reads CASSPYRGGMPPIYEQYF. The CDR3 coding sequence is TGTGCCAGCTCACCATACAGGGGTGGAATGCCACCCATTTACGAGCAGTACTTC.

The chain uses TRBV6-1 and TRBJ1-5; D is unresolved. Germline loops: CDR1 MNHNS, CDR2 SASEGT. This CDR3 has 15 amino acids. Trimming took 3 bases from V and 5 from J, leaving 14 bases between them. CDR3 in DNA: TGTGCCAGCAGTGATTACGGGATATTTTATCAGCCCCAGCATTTT. Its protein is CASSDYGIFYQPQHF.

The rearrangement links TRBV7-3 to TRBJ2-5, with TRBD1 identical over 8 bases. CDR1 and CDR2 from the germline V gene are SGHTA and FQGTGA. V dropped 4 bases and J dropped 4; count of bases not matched to a gene: 2. The CDR3 has 13 residues. The CDR3 DNA follows: TGTGCCAGCAGCTCAGGACAGGGAGAGACCCAGTACTTC. Protein: CASSSGQGETQYF.

The chain recombines TRBV18 with TRBJ1-1; D not resolved. Germline CDR1 reads KGHSH; CDR2 reads LQKENI. The CDR3 has 14 amino acids. Trimming took 4 bases from V and 1 from J, leaving 10 bases between them. The DNA of the CDR3 is TGTGCCAGCTCACTCAAACAGAAGAACACTGAAGCTTTCTTT. This translates into CASSLKQKNTEAFF.

This rearrangement joins TRBV7-3 to TRBJ2-1; 10 bases line up with TRBD2. J was trimmed by 10 bases and V by 5 bases; bases with no gene match: 5. The germline gives CDR1 SGHTA, CDR2 FQGTGA. The CDR3 runs 13 residues. CDR3 protein: CASSVNSGGEQFF. The CDR3 region has the DNA TGTGCCAGCAGCGTGAATAGCGGGGGGGAGCAGTTCTTC.

This clone appeared once. The chain has TRBV6-6 and TRBJ2-5, with D perhaps matching TRBD2 (6 bases). This CDR3 has 14 amino acids. Germline V lookup: CDR1 MNHNY, CDR2 SVGAGI (reference sequence). The V and J ends lost 2 bases and 5 bases respectively, with 12 bases between them. As DNA, the CDR3 is TGTGCCAGCAGTTACGGGCCGGAGGGGGAGACCCAGTACTTC. Translating it yields CASSYGPEGETQYF.

DNA for the CDR3: TGTGCCAGCAGCCGTCCGGTGAGCTTCGGGACAGATACGCAGTATTTT. This codes for CASSRPVSFGTDTQYF. The rearrangement joins TRBV28 to TRBJ2-3, with D unresolved. From germline, CDR1 is MDHEN and CDR2 SYDVKM. Trimming stripped 6 bases from V and 3 bases from J, with 19 bases between. The CDR3 spans 16 residues.

This clone was detected only once. The chain couples TRBV4-3 to TRBJ1-2; D unresolved. Germline V gene data show CDR1 as LGHNA and CDR2 as YSLEER. CDR3 length: 15 amino acids. V lost 2 bases and J 3 bases, leaving 13 bases between the germline ends. In DNA, the CDR3 is TGCGCCAGCAGCCAAAATCTTGCAGGCTACTATGGCTACACCTTC. Protein product: CASSQNLAGYYGYTF.

The chain links TRBV10-1 to TRBJ2-7; D is perhaps TRBD1 (6 bases). Trimming cost V 4 bases and J 4 bases, with 20 bases left between them. Germline assignment: CDR1 WNHNN and CDR2 SYGVQD (reference sequence). This CDR3 spans 16 amino acids. The CDR3 DNA follows: TGCGCCAGCAGTGGAGCCAATTACAGGGTGGGTTACGAGCAGTACTTC. It encodes CASSGANYRVGYEQYF.

The chain recombines TRBV5-4 with TRBJ1-1, with unresolved D. Per germline, CDR1 SGHNT and CDR2 YYREEE (reference sequence). The CDR3 runs to 14 residues. V lost 4 bases and J lost 5, with 15 bases in between. CDR3 region: CASSPGLGRTEAFF. The DNA for the CDR3 is TGTGCCAGCAGCCCTGGACTAGGGAGGACTGAAGCTTTCTTT.

The rearrangement joins TRBV7-3 to TRBJ2-2; TRBD2 agrees at 8 bases. Germline trimming cut 2 bases from V and 6 bases from J; bases unmatched to any gene: 14. Germline V lookup: CDR1 SGHTA, CDR2 FQGTGA. The CDR3 loop spans 18 amino acids. In DNA, the CDR3 is TGTGCCAGCAGCTTACTCCTGCTTAAGCGGGAGATGGCCGGGGAGCTGTTTTTT. Translating gives CASSLLLLKREMAGELFF.

This clone was observed once. CDR3 nucleotides: TGTGCCAGCTACAACGCTGGGGAGCTGTTTTTT. This encodes CASYNAGELFF. The J gene is TRBJ2-2, the V gene TRBV2; D not resolved. The CDR3 consists of 11 residues. V shed 8 bases and J shed 8 bases, with 9 bases lying between them. Germline V gene lookup returns CDR1 SNHLY and CDR2 FYNNEI.

The chain couples TRBV7-9 to TRBJ1-2; maybe TRBD1 (6 bases). Trimming removed 5 bases from V and 8 bases from J, with 21 bases in between. The CDR3 loop spans 15 amino acids. Germline V CDR1 and CDR2: SEHNR, FQNEAQ (reference sequence). The CDR3 sequence is CASSLIQGIGEGYTF. The CDR3 DNA sequence: TGTGCCAGCAGCCTAATACAGGGCATAGGCGAAGGCTACACCTTC.

The DNA for the CDR3 is TGCGCCAGCAGCCGCCCGGGACAGGGGAACACTGAAGCTTTCTTT. Residues: CASSRPGQGNTEAFF. The J gene is TRBJ1-1, the V gene TRBV4-1; 9 positions match TRBD1. The V gene's germline CDR1 is MGHRA and CDR2 YSYEKL. V shed 4 bases and J 1 base; nucleotides not matched to a gene: 4. This CDR3 region has 15 residues.